What follows are 31 T cell receptor beta chains derived from one specimen sequenced in a study of blood T cell repertoires in COVID-19. The method was immunoSEQ multiplex PCR; TCRdb's version includes in-frame clones alone and lacks a portion of them. Of 45,000 to 55,000 clones detected, approximately 88% appear once; the ten largest clones hold about 3%. Sequenced input: peripheral blood. The source of these receptors is a human donor in a cohort sampled during active COVID-19.

This chain links TRBV7-2 with TRBJ1-2; D is unclear. Trimming cost V 5 bases and J 5 bases, with 15 bases left between them. The CDR3 has 14 residues. Germline loops: CDR1 SGHTA, CDR2 FQGNSA. CDR3 region: CASSQRAGDYGYTF. The CDR3 DNA follows: TGTGCCAGCAGCCAGAGGGCAGGAGATTATGGCTACACCTTC. The entire variable domain, with the rest obtained from reference TRBV7-2 and TRBJ1-2, is as follows: GAGVSQSPSNKVTEKGKDVELRCDPISGHTALYWYRQSLGQGLEFLIYFQGNSAPDKSGLPSDRFSAERTGGSVSTLTIQRTQQEDSAVYLCASSQRAGDYGYTFGSGTRLTVV.

The rearrangement uses TRBV6-5 and TRBJ2-3, with D perhaps matching TRBD2 (5 bases). Germline lookup yields CDR1 MNHEY and CDR2 SVGAGI. The germline V and J ends were trimmed by 7 bases and 2 bases, with 13 bases remaining between them. The CDR3 runs 14 residues. The CDR3 spells CASKRRAITDTQYF. In nucleotides, the CDR3 is TGTGCCAGCAAAAGGCGGGCGATCACAGATACGCAGTATTTT.

The chain couples TRBV28 to TRBJ1-5; D remains ambiguous. The germline V gene has CDR1 MDHEN and CDR2 SYDVKM. The ends were cut back, 3 bases at V and 7 bases at J, with 7 bases in the middle. The CDR3 sequence is 12 residues long. The CDR3 here is CASSLVRQPQHF. The DNA for the CDR3 is TGTGCCAGCAGTTTGGTGAGGCAGCCCCAGCATTTT.

V is TRBV5-1 and J is TRBJ2-2; possibly TRBD2 for D (6 bases). CDR1 and CDR2 (germline): SGHRS, YFSETQ. Trimming pared 4 bases from V and 4 bases from J, leaving 17 bases between. The CDR3 spans 16 residues. CDR3 sequence: CASSPGLAERTGELFF. CDR3 coding DNA: TGCGCCAGCAGCCCCGGGTTAGCGGAGCGCACCGGGGAGCTGTTTTTT.

J is TRBJ2-5 and V is TRBV5-4; no clear D. V shed 5 bases and J shed 3 bases, with 23 bases lying between them. CDR3 length: 17 residues. Germline V CDR1 and CDR2: SGHNT, YYREEE (reference sequence). CDR3 amino acids: CASSSALRPTWEETQYF. The CDR3 DNA follows: TGTGCCAGCAGTTCGGCTCTCAGGCCTACTTGGGAAGAGACCCAGTACTTC. The full variable domain, completed using reference TRBV5-4 and TRBJ2-5, is ETGVTQSPTHLIKTRGQQVTLRCSSQSGHNTVSWYQQALGQGPQFIFQYYREEENGRGNFPPRFSGLQFPNYSSELNVNALELDDSALYLCASSSALRPTWEETQYFGPGTRLLVL.

This chain connects TRBV5-1 to TRBJ2-7; 9 nucleotides line up with TRBD2. With V trimmed by 0 bases and J by 2 bases, 3 bases remained unmatched. The CDR3 is 15 amino acids. Per germline, CDR1 SGHRS and CDR2 YFSETQ. In DNA, the CDR3 is TGCGCCAGCAGCTTGGGGCTAGCGGGAACCTACGAGCAGTACTTC. Protein sequence: CASSLGLAGTYEQYF.

J is TRBJ2-7 and V is TRBV19; 13 nucleotides agree with TRBD2. The CDR3 has 17 residues. With 4 bases clipped from V and 4 bases from J, the junction kept 10 bases outside the gene matches. Germline-derived CDR1 and CDR2 are LNHDA and SQIVND (reference sequence). The CDR3 is CASSTPPGTSGAYEQYF. DNA of the CDR3: TGTGCCAGTAGTACCCCCCCCGGGACTAGCGGGGCTTACGAGCAGTACTTC.

The chain is built from TRBV2 and TRBJ2-1; D may be TRBD2 (7 bases). The germline V gene encodes CDR1 SNHLY and CDR2 FYNNEI. The CDR3 is 15 residues long. The CDR3 nucleotides are TGTGCTATAACTAGGAGGGCGGGGGCATTCAATGAGCAGTTCTTC. Its translation: CAITRRAGAFNEQFF.

In its sample, this clone was seen a few times. This chain uses TRBV6-5 with TRBJ2-1; D perhaps matches TRBD2 (6 bases). CDR3 length equals 13 residues. The ends were cut back, 6 bases at V and 9 bases at J, with 15 bases in the middle. CDR1 MNHEY and CDR2 SVGAGI come from the germline V gene. The CDR3 bases are TGTGCCAGCAGCCCCCTGGGGGGAGGTGAGCAGTTCTTC. Protein product: CASSPLGGGEQFF.

Remarks on this clone: This sample includes further DNA sequences coding for the same CDR3. The gene calls are TRBV7-2 and TRBJ1-4; no clear D gene. Trimming removed 1 base at V and 0 bases at J, with 6 bases between. CDR3 size: 15 residues. Germline values: CDR1 SGHTA, CDR2 FQGNSA. The chain's CDR3 is CASSLVVATNEKLFF. CDR3 nucleotides: TGTGCCAGCAGCTTAGTAGTGGCAACTAATGAAAAACTGTTTTTT.

The gene calls are TRBV19 and TRBJ1-1, with 7 bases lining up with TRBD1. This CDR3 is 16 amino acids long. Per germline, CDR1 LNHDA and CDR2 SQIVND (reference sequence). J lost 2 bases, V lost 6 bases, and 12 bases had no gene match. The CDR3 DNA is TGTGCCAGTAGACCCGTCAACAGGGGCTCAAACACTGAAGCTTTCTTT. This codes for CASRPVNRGSNTEAFF.

The J gene is TRBJ2-1, the V gene TRBV9; 10 nucleotides match TRBD2. Germline values: CDR1 SGDLS, CDR2 YYNGEE. V shed 0 bases and J 3 bases; nucleotides not matched to a gene: 6. The CDR3 runs 17 residues. The CDR3 region has the DNA TGTGCCAGCAGCGTAGCAGGTCCTAGCGGGGGCTACAATGAGCAGTTCTTC. Protein product: CASSVAGPSGGYNEQFF.

J is TRBJ1-5 and V is TRBV7-8; 9 nucleotides match TRBD1. Per the germline V gene, CDR1 is SGHVS and CDR2 is FQNEAQ. Unmatched junction bases numbered 4, after V lost 5 bases and J lost 8 bases. This CDR3 comprises 13 residues. CDR3 region: CASSRQGGEPQHF. CDR3 nucleotides: TGTGCCAGCAGCCGACAGGGGGGAGAGCCCCAGCATTTT.

This clone was counted a single time. This chain uses TRBV5-8 with TRBJ1-5; D perhaps matches TRBD1 (6 bases). Germline CDR1 reads SGHTS; CDR2 reads YDEGEE. The V end lost 6 bases, the J end lost 7 bases, and 17 bases lay between the germline ends. The CDR3 spans 14 residues. This chain's CDR3 is CASNLDRQGQPQHF. The DNA for the CDR3 is TGTGCCAGCAACCTTGACAGGCAAGGGCAGCCCCAGCATTTT.

The rearrangement uses TRBV18 and TRBJ2-7, with D perhaps matching TRBD2 (5 bases). The CDR3 covers 13 residues. V was shortened by 6 bases and J by 2 bases, with 11 bases between the two germline ends. CDR1 is KGHSH and CDR2 is LQKENI in the germline V gene. In DNA form, the CDR3 reads TGTGCCAGCTCTCCCGGACTGACCTACGAGCAGTACTTC. This encodes CASSPGLTYEQYF. Supplemented by reference TRBV18 and TRBJ2-7, the full variable domain reads NAGVMQNPRHLVRRRGQEARLRCSPMKGHSHVYWYRQLPEEGLKFMVYLQKENIIDESGMPKERFSAEFPKEGPSILRIQQVVRGDSAAYFCASSPGLTYEQYFGPGTRLTVT.

In this sample, this clone is medium-sized. The V call is TRBV2, the J call TRBJ1-2, with D tentatively TRBD1 (5 bases). The germline V gene encodes CDR1 SNHLY and CDR2 FYNNEI. Trimming removed 6 bases from V and 7 bases from J, with 9 bases in between. The CDR3 extends over 11 amino acids. Here the CDR3 reads CASRGGTGYTF. The CDR3 DNA sequence: TGTGCCAGCAGGGGGGGGACTGGCTACACCTTC.

The DNA for the CDR3 is TGTGCCAGTAGTATAGGAGGCAGTACAGCCAAAAACATTCAGTACTTC. The encoded protein is CASSIGGSTAKNIQYF. This chain joins TRBV19 and TRBJ2-4; D call uncertain. V lost 1 base and J lost 0, with 10 bases in between. CDR3 length: 16 residues. The germline CDR1 and CDR2 sequences are LNHDA and SQIVND (reference sequence). The variable domain in full, completed from reference TRBV19 and TRBJ2-4, reads DGGITQSPKYLFRKEGQNVTLSCEQNLNHDAMYWYRQDPGQGLRLIYYSQIVNDFQKGDIAEGYSVSREKKESFPLTVTSAQKNPTAFYLCASSIGGSTAKNIQYFGAGTRLSVL.

This clone occurred a few times. J is TRBJ1-6 and V is TRBV7-2; D is undetermined. The CDR3 extends over 13 amino acids. The V gene lost 1 base and the J gene lost 14 bases, with 12 bases spanning the gap. Germline V gives CDR1 SGHTA, CDR2 FQGNSA. Here the CDR3 reads CASSLDGRATLHF. CDR3 coding DNA: TGTGCCAGCAGCTTAGATGGGCGTGCCACCCTCCACTTT.

The V gene is TRBV7-2, the J gene TRBJ1-2; 8 bases fit TRBD1. V gave up 3 bases and J gave up 1 base; unmatched junction bases: 4. The CDR3 is made up of 15 amino acids. CDR1 SGHTA and CDR2 FQGNSA come from the germline V gene. The CDR3 DNA reads TGTGCCAGCAGCTTGTACGGACAGGGTAACTATGGCTACACCTTC. This gives the protein CASSLYGQGNYGYTF.

The chain is built from TRBV11-2 and TRBJ2-7, with 14 bases that match TRBD2. V shed 5 bases, J shed 0 bases, and the junction held 9 bases outside the gene matches. Germline-derived CDR1 and CDR2 are SGHAT and FQNNGV. This CDR3 is 18 amino acids long. The CDR3: CASSPGLAGDPGSYEQYF. Here the CDR3 DNA reads TGTGCCAGCAGCCCGGGACTAGCGGGGGACCCGGGCTCCTACGAGCAGTACTTC.

The rearrangement links TRBV18 to TRBJ2-2, with D perhaps matching TRBD2 (6 bases). Trimming took off 3 bases at V and 0 bases at J, with 11 bases between the two ends. CDR3 length equals 16 residues. The germline V gene encodes CDR1 KGHSH and CDR2 LQKENI. The CDR3 loop is CASSPRRDSNTGELFF. DNA of the CDR3: TGTGCCAGCTCACCGCGGAGGGACTCGAACACCGGGGAGCTGTTTTTT.

The chain couples TRBV5-1 to TRBJ1-1; TRBD1 aligns across 7 bases. The V gene end was trimmed by 3 bases and the J gene end by 0 bases; junction bases not matched to a gene: 2. Germline V CDR1 and CDR2: SGHRS, YFSETQ. The CDR3 spans 14 residues. CDR3 amino acids: CASSSQGVNTEAFF. The DNA for the CDR3 is TGCGCCAGCAGCTCCCAGGGGGTGAACACTGAAGCTTTCTTT.

This chain connects TRBV18 to TRBJ2-3; D is unresolved. With 3 bases removed from V and 0 bases from J, the gap between germline ends came to 7 bases. Germline assignment: CDR1 KGHSH and CDR2 LQKENI. This CDR3 region has 14 residues. DNA of the CDR3: TGTGCCAGCTCACCCAAGACTAGCACAGATACGCAGTATTTT. This codes for CASSPKTSTDTQYF.

This chain connects TRBV2 to TRBJ1-5, with TRBD1 matching 7 bases. The length of the CDR3 is 14 residues. Germline V lookup: CDR1 SNHLY, CDR2 FYNNEI. Unmatched junction bases numbered 8, after V lost 6 bases and J lost 6 bases. The CDR3, as DNA: TGTGCCAGCAGGGAGGTAGGGGGCGTTCAGCCCCAGCATTTT. It codes for CASREVGGVQPQHF.

This rearrangement joins TRBV18 to TRBJ1-1; D may be TRBD1 (5 bases). V lost 2 bases and J lost 1, with 14 bases in between. Germline assignment: CDR1 KGHSH and CDR2 LQKENI. The CDR3 spans 16 residues. The CDR3 DNA is TGTGCCAGCTCACCAAATCCGGACACGCCGAACACTGAAGCTTTCTTT. Amino acid sequence: CASSPNPDTPNTEAFF.

The chain has TRBV10-3 and TRBJ2-3; 13 bases agree with TRBD2. CDR1 ENHRY and CDR2 SYGVKD come from the germline V gene. V dropped 1 base and J dropped 6; count of bases not matched to a gene: 10. The CDR3 is made up of 18 amino acids. The CDR3 is CAISEFFIGTSGTDTQYF. DNA for the CDR3: TGTGCCATCAGTGAGTTCTTTATTGGGACTAGCGGGACTGATACGCAGTATTTT.

This sequence joins TRBV3-1 (or the pseudogene TRBV3-2) and TRBJ2-7; possibly TRBD1 for D (5 bases). With 1 base removed from V and 1 base from J, the gap between germline ends came to 17 bases. This CDR3 contains 17 residues. The germline gives CDR1 LGHDT, CDR2 YNNKEL (reference sequence). The CDR3 region is CASSQGTTYHPSYEQYF. In DNA form, the CDR3 reads TGTGCCAGCAGCCAAGGGACAACCTACCACCCTTCCTACGAGCAGTACTTC.

The CDR3 loop reads CASRNRAYEQYF. The DNA of the CDR3 is TGTGCCAGCAGGAACCGCGCCTACGAGCAGTACTTC. The chain uses TRBV28 and TRBJ2-7, with D unresolved. V was shortened by 6 bases and J by 2 bases, with 8 bases between the two germline ends. CDR1 MDHEN and CDR2 SYDVKM come from the germline V gene. The CDR3 runs to 12 residues. Using reference TRBV28 and TRBJ2-7 for the parts outside the CDR3, the full variable domain is DVKVTQSSRYLVKRTGEKVFLECVQDMDHENMFWYRQDPGLGLRLIYFSYDVKMKEKGDIPEGYSVSREKKERFSLILESASTNQTSMYLCASRNRAYEQYFGPGTRLTVT.

This sequence joins TRBV5-6 and TRBJ1-1; TRBD1 matches at 8 bases. With 4 bases clipped from V and 5 bases from J, the junction kept 4 bases outside the gene matches. From germline, CDR1 is SGHDT and CDR2 YYEEEE. CDR3 length: 13 residues. The CDR3 nucleotides read TGTGCCAGCAGCCGGACAGGGTTTACTGAAGCTTTCTTT. Protein: CASSRTGFTEAFF.

The rearrangement uses TRBV29-1 and TRBJ2-1; D not resolved. CDR1 and CDR2 (germline): SQVTM, ANQGSEA. CDR3 size: 11 residues. V was clipped by 6 bases and J by 7 bases, with 10 bases between them. CDR3 region: CSVNLLNEQFF. The CDR3 DNA sequence: TGCAGCGTGAATCTACTGAATGAGCAGTTCTTC.

This clone was observed a single time. This chain connects TRBV6-2 or TRBV6-3 to TRBJ1-2, with no clear D. V gave up 5 bases and J gave up 3 bases, with 13 bases separating them. The CDR3 extends over 14 amino acids. CDR1 is MNHEY and CDR2 is SVGEGT in the germline V gene. The CDR3 sequence: CASSGPERDYGYTF. The CDR3 nucleotides are TGTGCCAGCAGTGGGCCAGAACGAGACTATGGCTACACCTTC.